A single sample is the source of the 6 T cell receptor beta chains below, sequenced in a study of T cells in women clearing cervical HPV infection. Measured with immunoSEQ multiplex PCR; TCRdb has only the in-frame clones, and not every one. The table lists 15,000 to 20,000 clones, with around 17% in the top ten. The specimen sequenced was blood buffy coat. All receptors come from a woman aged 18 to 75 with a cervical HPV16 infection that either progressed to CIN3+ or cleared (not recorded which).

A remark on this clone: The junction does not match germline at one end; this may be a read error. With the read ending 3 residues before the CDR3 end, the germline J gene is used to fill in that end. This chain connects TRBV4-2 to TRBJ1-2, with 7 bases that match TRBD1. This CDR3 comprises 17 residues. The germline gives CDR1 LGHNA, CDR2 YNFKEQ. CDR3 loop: CASSQDPGDSHNYGYTF. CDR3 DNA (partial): TGCGCCAGCAGCCAAGACCCCGGGGACAGCCATAACTATGGC.

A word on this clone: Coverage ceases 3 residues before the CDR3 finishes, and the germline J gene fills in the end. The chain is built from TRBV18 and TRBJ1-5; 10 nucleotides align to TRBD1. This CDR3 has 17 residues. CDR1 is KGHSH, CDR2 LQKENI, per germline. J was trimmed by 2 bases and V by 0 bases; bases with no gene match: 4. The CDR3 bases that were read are TGTGCCAGCTCACCACCCTCCGGGACAGGGGGCAATCAGCCC. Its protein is CASSPPSGTGGNQP. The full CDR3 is CASSPPSGTGGNQPQHF.

The DNA read from the CDR3 is TGCAGCGCCAGGACAGGGAGCTCCTACGAG. Amino acid sequence: CSARTGSSYE. The whole CDR3 region reads CSARTGSSYEQYF. This chain joins TRBV29-1 and TRBJ2-7; 8 positions match TRBD1. The read gets to within 3 residues of the CDR3 end, and the germline J gene fills in the rest. Germline CDR1 and CDR2: SQVTM and ANQGSEA. The CDR3 loop spans 13 amino acids. The J segment lost 0 bases and the V segment lost 7 bases, leaving 5 bases of the junction unmatched.

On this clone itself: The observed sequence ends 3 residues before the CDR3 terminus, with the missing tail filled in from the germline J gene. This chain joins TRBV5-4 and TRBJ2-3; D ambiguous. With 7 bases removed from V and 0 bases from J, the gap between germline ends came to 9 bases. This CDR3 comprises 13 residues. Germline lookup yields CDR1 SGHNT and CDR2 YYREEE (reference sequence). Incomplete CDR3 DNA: TGTGCCAGCGGGCCAGATAGCACAGATACG. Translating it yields CASGPDSTDT. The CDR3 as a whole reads CASGPDSTDTQYF.

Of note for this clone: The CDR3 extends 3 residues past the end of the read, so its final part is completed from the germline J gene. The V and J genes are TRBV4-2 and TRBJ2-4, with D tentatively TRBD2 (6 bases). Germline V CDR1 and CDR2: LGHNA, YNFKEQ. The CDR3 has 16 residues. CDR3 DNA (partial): TGTGCCAGCAGCCAAGGCGACGGGGGAAATCAAGAGACT. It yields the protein CASSQGDGGNQET. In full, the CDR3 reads CASSQGDGGNQETQYF.

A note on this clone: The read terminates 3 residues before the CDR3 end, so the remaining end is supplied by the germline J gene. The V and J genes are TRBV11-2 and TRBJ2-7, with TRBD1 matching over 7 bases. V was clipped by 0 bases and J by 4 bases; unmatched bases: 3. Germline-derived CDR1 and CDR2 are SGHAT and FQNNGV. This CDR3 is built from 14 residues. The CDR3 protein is CASSLEGQKYEQYF. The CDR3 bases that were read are TGTGCCAGCAGCTTAGAGGGACAGAAGTACGAG.